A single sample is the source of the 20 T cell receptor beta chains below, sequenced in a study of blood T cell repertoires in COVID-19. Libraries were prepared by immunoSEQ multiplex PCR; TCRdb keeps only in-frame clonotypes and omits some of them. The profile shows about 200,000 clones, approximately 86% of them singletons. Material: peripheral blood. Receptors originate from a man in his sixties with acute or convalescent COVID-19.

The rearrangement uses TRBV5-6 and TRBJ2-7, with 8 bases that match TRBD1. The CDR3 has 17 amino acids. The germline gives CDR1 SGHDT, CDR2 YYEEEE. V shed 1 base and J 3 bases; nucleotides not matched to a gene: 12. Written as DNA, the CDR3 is TGTGCCAGCAGCTTGTCTCCCTTCCGGGACAGGCACTACGAGCAGTACTTC. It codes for CASSLSPFRDRHYEQYF.

The CDR3 here is CASSPAGQGSNQPQHF. In nucleotides, the CDR3 is TGTGCCAGCAGCCCCGCGGGACAGGGAAGCAATCAGCCCCAGCATTTT. V gene TRBV7-6 combines with J gene TRBJ1-5, with 9 bases matching TRBD1. The CDR3 runs to 16 residues. Germline lookup yields CDR1 SGHVS and CDR2 FNYEAQ. The J segment lost 1 base and the V segment lost 5 bases, leaving 6 bases of the junction unmatched.

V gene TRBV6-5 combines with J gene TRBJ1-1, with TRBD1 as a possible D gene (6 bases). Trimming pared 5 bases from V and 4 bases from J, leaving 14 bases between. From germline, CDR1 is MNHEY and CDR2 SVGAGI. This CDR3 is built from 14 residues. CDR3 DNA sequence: TGTGCCAGCAGTCTCCCAGGGGCTCCCACTGAAGCTTTCTTT. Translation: CASSLPGAPTEAFF.

The CDR3, as DNA: TGTGCCAGCAGGCCCACAGGGGGCAATCAGAACGAGCAGTACTTC. It specifies CASRPTGGNQNEQYF. The rearrangement links TRBV2 to TRBJ2-7, with TRBD1 matching 9 bases. The J segment lost 5 bases and the V segment lost 6 bases, leaving 11 bases of the junction unmatched. The CDR3 runs to 15 residues. The germline gives CDR1 SNHLY, CDR2 FYNNEI.

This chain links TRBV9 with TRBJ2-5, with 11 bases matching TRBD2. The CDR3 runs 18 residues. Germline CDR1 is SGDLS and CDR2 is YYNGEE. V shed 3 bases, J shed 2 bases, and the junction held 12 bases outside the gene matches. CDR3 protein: CASSAGILAGGQQETQYF. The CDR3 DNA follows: TGTGCCAGCAGCGCCGGAATCCTAGCGGGGGGCCAACAAGAGACCCAGTACTTC.

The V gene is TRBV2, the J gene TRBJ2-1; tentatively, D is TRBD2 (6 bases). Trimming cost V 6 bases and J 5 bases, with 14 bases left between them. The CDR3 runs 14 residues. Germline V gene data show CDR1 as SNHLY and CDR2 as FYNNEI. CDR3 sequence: CASRMAGRDNEQFF. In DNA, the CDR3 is TGTGCCAGCAGGATGGCGGGGAGAGACAATGAGCAGTTCTTC.

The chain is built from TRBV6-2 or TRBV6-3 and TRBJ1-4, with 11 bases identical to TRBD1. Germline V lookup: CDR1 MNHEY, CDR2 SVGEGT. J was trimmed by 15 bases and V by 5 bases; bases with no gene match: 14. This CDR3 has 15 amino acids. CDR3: CASSTQGTGGRYLFF. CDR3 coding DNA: TGTGCCAGCAGTACCCAGGGGACAGGGGGGCGTTATTTGTTTTTT.

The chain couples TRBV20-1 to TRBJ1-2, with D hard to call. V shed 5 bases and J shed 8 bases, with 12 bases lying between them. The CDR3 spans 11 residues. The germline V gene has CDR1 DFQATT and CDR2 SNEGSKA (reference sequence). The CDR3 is CSAFRIGGYTF. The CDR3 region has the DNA TGCAGTGCTTTCAGGATAGGCGGCTACACCTTC.

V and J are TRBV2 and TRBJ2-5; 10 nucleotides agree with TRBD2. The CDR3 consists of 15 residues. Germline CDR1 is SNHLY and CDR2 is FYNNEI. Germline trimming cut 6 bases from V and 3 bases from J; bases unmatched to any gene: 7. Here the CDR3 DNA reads TGTGCCAGCAGGGCTAGCGGGGGTCGAAAAGAGACCCAGTACTTC. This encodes CASRASGGRKETQYF.

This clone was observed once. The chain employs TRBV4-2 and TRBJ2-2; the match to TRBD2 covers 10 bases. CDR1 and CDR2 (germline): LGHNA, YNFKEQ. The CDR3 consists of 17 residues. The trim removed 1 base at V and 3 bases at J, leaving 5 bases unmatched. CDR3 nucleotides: TGTGCCAGCAGCCAAGGCACTAGCGGGGTTTACACCGGGGAGCTGTTTTTT. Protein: CASSQGTSGVYTGELFF.

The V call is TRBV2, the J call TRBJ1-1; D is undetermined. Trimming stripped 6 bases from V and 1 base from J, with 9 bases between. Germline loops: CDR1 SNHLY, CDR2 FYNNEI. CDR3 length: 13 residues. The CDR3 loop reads CASRVGTNTEAFF. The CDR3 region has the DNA TGTGCCAGCAGGGTGGGCACGAACACTGAAGCTTTCTTT.

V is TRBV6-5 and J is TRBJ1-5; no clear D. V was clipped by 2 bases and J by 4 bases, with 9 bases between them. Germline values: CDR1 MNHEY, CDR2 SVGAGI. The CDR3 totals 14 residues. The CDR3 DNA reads TGTGCCAGCAGTTACAGTTCGGGGAATCAGCCCCAGCATTTT. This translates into CASSYSSGNQPQHF.

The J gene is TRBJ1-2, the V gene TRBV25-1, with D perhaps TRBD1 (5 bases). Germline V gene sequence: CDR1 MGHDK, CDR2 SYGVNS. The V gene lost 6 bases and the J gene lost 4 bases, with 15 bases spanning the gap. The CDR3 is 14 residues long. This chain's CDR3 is CASSSTTGPYGYTF. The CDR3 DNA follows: TGTGCCAGCAGCTCCACCACAGGCCCCTATGGCTACACCTTC.

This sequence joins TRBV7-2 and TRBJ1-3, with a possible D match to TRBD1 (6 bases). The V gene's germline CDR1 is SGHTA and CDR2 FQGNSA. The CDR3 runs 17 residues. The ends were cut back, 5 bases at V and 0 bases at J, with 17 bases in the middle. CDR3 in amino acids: CASSPSGGQLSGNTIYF. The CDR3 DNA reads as TGTGCCAGCAGCCCGAGTGGAGGACAGCTCTCTGGAAACACCATATATTTT.

CDR3 protein: CSASRGQARYSNQPQHF. The DNA of the CDR3 is TGCAGTGCTAGTAGAGGACAGGCCCGATATAGCAATCAGCCCCAGCATTTT. The rearrangement joins TRBV20-1 to TRBJ1-5; 7 bases align to TRBD1. The V and J ends lost 3 bases and 0 bases, in that order; junction bases with no gene match: 11. Looked up from germline, CDR1 is DFQATT and CDR2 is SNEGSKA (reference sequence). The CDR3 length is 17 residues.

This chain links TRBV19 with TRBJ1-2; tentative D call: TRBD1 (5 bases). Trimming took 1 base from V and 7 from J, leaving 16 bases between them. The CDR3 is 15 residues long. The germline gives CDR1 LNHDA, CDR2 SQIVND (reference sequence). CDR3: CASSIAGLSGSGYTF. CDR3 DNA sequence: TGTGCCAGTAGTATAGCCGGTCTCTCAGGGTCTGGCTACACCTTC.

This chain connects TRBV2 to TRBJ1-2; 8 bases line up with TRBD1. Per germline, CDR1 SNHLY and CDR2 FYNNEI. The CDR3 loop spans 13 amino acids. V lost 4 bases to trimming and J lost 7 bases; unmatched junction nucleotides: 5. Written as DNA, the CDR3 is TGTGCCAGCAGTGGAGGACAGGGTACTGGCTACACCTTC. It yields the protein CASSGGQGTGYTF.

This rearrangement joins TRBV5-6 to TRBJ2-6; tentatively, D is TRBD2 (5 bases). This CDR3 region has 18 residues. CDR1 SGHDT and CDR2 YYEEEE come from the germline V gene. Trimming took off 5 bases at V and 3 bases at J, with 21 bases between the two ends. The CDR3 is CASRTIRSGVSGANVLTF. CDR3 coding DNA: TGTGCCAGCAGGACTATTAGAAGCGGTGTAAGTGGGGCCAACGTCCTGACTTTC.

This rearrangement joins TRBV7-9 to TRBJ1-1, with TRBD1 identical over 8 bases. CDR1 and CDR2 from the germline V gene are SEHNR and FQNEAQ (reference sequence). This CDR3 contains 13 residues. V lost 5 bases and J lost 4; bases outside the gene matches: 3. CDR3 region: CASSTTGGTEAFF. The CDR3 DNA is TGTGCCAGCAGCACCACAGGGGGCACTGAAGCTTTCTTT.

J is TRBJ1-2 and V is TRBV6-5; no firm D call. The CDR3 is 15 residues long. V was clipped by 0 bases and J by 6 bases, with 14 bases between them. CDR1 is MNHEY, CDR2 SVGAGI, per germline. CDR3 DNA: TGTGCCAGCAGTTACTCGGAACGCCCCCGGGATGGCTACACCTTC. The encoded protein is CASSYSERPRDGYTF.